This T cell receptor beta chain comes out of a study of T-cell memory formation after mild COVID-19 (dated by TCRdb to 2020 to 2023). For the wider study: Most TCR sequence clusters were specific to one of the two donors. In a couple of donors, T-cell clones that expanded and contracted after mild COVID-19 were followed by sequencing TCRalpha and TCRbeta repertoires longitudinally. The cohort comprised two young, previously healthy adult volunteers, one female and one male. Here is what the overall study found, with its caveats: Whether the second-wave clones peaking on day 37 were SARS-CoV-2 specific was not confirmed. Contracting CD4+ clones turned up mainly in the CM and EM memory subsets, whereas EMRA was where CD8+ clones were enriched. Some responding clones were found in pre-infection memory, which suggests that pre-existing cross-reactive memory T cells took part in the SARS-CoV-2 response. The study covered only a couple of mild cases, and larger cohorts including severe cases with pre-infection samples were considered necessary. Balanced CD4/CD8 phenotypes were observed for clones contracting from day 15 to 85, whereas a bias towards CD4+ was observed for a second wave of clones expanding from day 15 to 37.

The data were produced on an Illumina NovaSeq 6000. TCRalpha and TCRbeta cDNA libraries were built by 5'RACE with constant-segment primers, adding sample barcodes and unique molecular identifiers. RNA was extracted from every sample with Trizol reagent. The libraries were amplified in two PCR steps, and the second step added a second sample barcode and Illumina TruSeq adapters. Libraries were sequenced on an Illumina NovaSeq with 2 x 150 bp paired-end reads. For the original study's pipeline: Demultiplexing of reads and collapsing into UMI-guided consensus sequences were performed with migec v1.2.7. Using mixcr v2.1.11, the UMI consensuses were aligned to TRA and TRB V and J templates and assembled into clonotypes. A clonotype was counted as expanded or contracted only when both edgeR and NoisET called the clonotype significant, with the noise models trained on biological replicates. edgeR calls used a false discovery rate-adjusted p below 0.01 and a log2 fold-change threshold of 1. PCA with hierarchical clustering of max-normalized trajectories of the 1000 most abundant clonotypes was used as exploratory dynamics analysis. The CD4 or CD8 phenotype of responding clones was assigned using the separately sequenced CD4+ and CD8+ repertoires. TCRdb trimmed public reads at Q25 via fastp, called clones via MiXCR and kept in-frame beta chains. Every entry covers one CDR3 protein and lists the most common genes and DNA from its rows. Here the V and J calls rest on TCRdb's processing, not on the authors' analysis. The sample includes 90,000 to 120,000 distinct CDR3 sequences, with roughly 19% observed a single time. About 6% of the sample lies in the top ten.

A few counts support this clonotype. Its antigen remains undetermined. No base quality information exists; no much larger clone differs at one position. Ficoll-Paque density gradient centrifugation was the method used to isolate PBMCs. The source of this sequence is a man between 18 and 29 years old who had mild COVID-19 (a few samples of this study predate the infection). The sample titles of this study are shuffled in the database, so cell type and time point are left out; the donor was told from shared clones. The sample consisted of PBMCs or a T cell subset sorted from them (not recorded which).

The CDR3 reads as follows: CASSFALGETQYF. The sequenced DNA is TGTGCCAGCAGCTTCGCCCTGGGGGAGACCCAGTACTTC. The chain joins TRBV7-8 to TRBJ2-5; the D gene is not confidently resolved. The CDR3 measures 13 amino acids from cysteine to phenylalanine. Kept here is only the CDR3 DNA, which spans 39 bases and is read in frame from base 1. V sheds 3 bases and J sheds 5 bases, leaving 10 bases between their ends. Per the germline V gene, SGHVS is the CDR1 and FQNEAQ is the CDR2.